This T cell receptor beta chain was sequenced during a study of PD-L1 blockade in urothelial cancer. Study overall: Researchers looked at the blood 3 weeks (second dose) and 6 weeks after treatment began.

The protocol was immunoSEQ multiplex PCR, while the TCRdb copy is restricted to in-frame clones and leaves out a portion. The sample includes some 110,000 clones, around 93% seen only once; the top ten take 3.5% to 4.5%. Trimming pared 5 bases from V and 4 bases from J, leaving 9 bases between. The CDR3 consists of 12 residues. The germline gives CDR1 SGDLS, CDR2 YYNGEE. This sample's time point: peripheral blood 6 weeks after treatment start. The TCR originated in a man aged 60-69 years with urothelial cancer. V gene TRBV9 combines with J gene TRBJ2-5, with D perhaps TRBD2 (7 bases). The sequenced sample was PBMCs, obtained around atezolizumab (anti-PD-L1) treatment. CDR3 DNA sequence: TGTGCCAGCAGGGGAGGGGGAGAGACCCAGTACTTC. It is translated as CASRGGGETQYF.